This entry concerns a single T cell receptor beta chain. Its antigen is still unknown. This specimen comes from a study of CD8+ T cells in alopecia areata. Whole-study results and caveats: Tofacitinib significantly reduced both scalp clonality and expanded CD8+ clones among the top 100.

Treatment noted: oral pan-JAK inhibitor, 5-10 mg twice daily. TCR sequencing used cDNA made by reverse transcription of extracted RNA. Sequenced by immunoSEQ multiplex PCR; TCRdb stores in-frame clones only, minus some. The sample has under 350,000 clones, 58% seen once. Here the sequenced sample was CD4+ T cells sorted from blood, taken at week 24, from a patient treated with tofacitinib. The origin of this receptor is a human donor with alopecia areata.

DNA of the CDR3: TGCAGCGTTATGAGTTCTGGAAACACCATATATTTT. Translated, it gives CSVMSSGNTIYF. This rearrangement joins TRBV29-1 to TRBJ1-3; no firm D call. The CDR3 covers 12 residues. CDR1 and CDR2 from the germline V gene are SQVTM and ANQGSEA. The V end was cut by 5 bases, the J end by 1 base, with 6 bases between. Based on the CDR3 plus reference TRBV29-1 and TRBJ1-3, the full variable domain is SAVISQKPSRDICQRGTSLTIQCQVDSQVTMMFWYRQQPGQSLTLIATANQGSEATYESGFVIDKFPISRPNLTFSTLTVSNMSPEDSSIYLCSVMSSGNTIYFGEGSWLTVV.